This TCR beta chain was identified in a study of long-term antiretroviral therapy in people with HIV. They ran version v3.0 of the immunoSEQ assay at survey level. Repertoires were generated with immunoSEQ multiplex PCR, while TCRdb's copy carries only in-frame clones and drops some. This table holds about 24,000 clones, about 76% found once. The ends were cut back, 6 bases at V and 6 bases at J, with 14 bases in the middle. The CDR3 runs 14 residues. Germline-derived CDR1 and CDR2 are SNHLY and FYNNEI. This receptor was taken from a woman between 18 and 29 years old with HIV. The genes are TRBV2 and TRBJ2-2; the D gene is possibly TRBD2 (6 bases). The sequencing here drew on unsorted PBMCs, taken at the start of antiretroviral therapy, before treatment. In DNA, the CDR3 is TGTGCCAGCAGACCTGGGACGGGGGCCGGGGAGCTGTTTTTT. Protein product: CASRPGTGAGELFF.